These T cell receptor beta chains were read from a single sample in a study of T cells after yellow fever vaccination. TCRdb used MiXCR to reprocess the 5' RACE reads, holding one entry per CDR3 protein. This sample has 510,000 or so distinct CDR3 sequences, with over 15% found just once. The sample was PBMCs, taken 15 days after the yellow fever booster vaccination. These receptors originate from a man aged 25 to 40 who received the YFV17D yellow fever vaccine. The CDR3 runs from the conserved cysteine through the conserved F or W.

V gene | CDR3 protein
TRBV20-1 | CSADDQETQYF
TRBV20-1 | CSVGTSGAYNEQFF
TRBV20-1 | CSAKWSGGSCEQYF
TRBV7-2 | CASSLFGRGTLETQYF
TRBV7-7 | CASSRQDGGETQYF
TRBV10-3 | CASRHTDTQYF
TRBV5-1 | CASSLLPSGVSTDTQYF
TRBV7-2 | CASSLLLRGANTGELFF
TRBV15 | CATSRDNGAADTQYF
TRBV20-1 | CSARLRGGVESPLHF
TRBV25-1 | CASTLAGVNTEAFF
TRBV5-1 | CASSPSTSMETQYF
TRBV12-3/TRBV12-4 | CASTKSGSGTDTQYF
TRBV6-5 | CASSYDRLKIYEQYF
TRBV6-2/TRBV6-3 | CASKGSLNTDTQYF
TRBV9 | CASAEINTGELFF
TRBV12-3/TRBV12-4 | CASSPNGHYNEQFF
TRBV18 | CASSNRIEETQYF
TRBV9 | CASSTLPDQNIQYF
TRBV10-3 | CAISAGTRDTQYF
TRBV7-2 | CASSLRWGNEQFF
TRBV20-1 | CSATNGVTEAFF
TRBV6-5 | CASSYAETGGFEQFF
TRBV7-8 | CASSLKGQTYYGYTF
TRBV20-1 | CSAPSSGSVDNEQFF
TRBV20-1 | CSASYPHGTSGRADTQYF
TRBV5-1 | CASSLDGFGELFF
TRBV5-1 | CASSLGTGMNSPLHF
TRBV12-3/TRBV12-4 | CASSGQANYNSPLHF
TRBV6-5 | CASSYSRSGRAGETQYF
TRBV12-3/TRBV12-4 | CASSDPKGTDTQYF
TRBV9 | CASSASGMAAQYF
TRBV20-1 | CSARSLAGTYEQYF
TRBV6-2/TRBV6-3 | CASVAVFEAFF
TRBV10-3 | CAIRAPGPYEQYF
TRBV5-1 | CASSLAGDRGFF
TRBV25-1 | CASSPRTPSGTDTQYF
TRBV20-1 | CLGTGDATTDTQYF
TRBV7-9 | CAGSTGGTNEKLFF
TRBV19 | CASRGDEWETQYF
TRBV27 | CASRTLAGANEQFF
TRBV9 | CASSVEAEAGYGYTF
TRBV9 | CASSPSPIYEQYF
TRBV30 | CAWSVFRSLNEQFF
TRBV20-1 | CSASSTLAGGYNEQFF
TRBV20-1 | CSAQGRNTDTQYF
TRBV19 | CASSLAGADTGELFF
TRBV4-3 | CASSQDPLAGREQYF